This T cell receptor beta chain was recovered during a study of Ad26.COV2.S vaccination and SARS-CoV-2 variants. The junction had 3 bases not matched to a gene; V was cut back by 3 bases and J by 7 bases. CDR3 length: 14 residues. Germline CDR1 and CDR2: MDHEN and SYDVKM. Clones were sequenced by immunoSEQ multiplex PCR, and TCRdb holds only the in-frame ones, with some missing. This sample has roughly 400,000 clones; approximately 91% occur once, and the top ten carry around 2%. The treatment denotes: 19 received Ad26.COV2.S at low or high dose, single or two shots; about 5 received placebo; per-sample allocation not given. Repertoires come from day 63 after the first vaccine or placebo injection. Aged 18-55 years, donor was enrolled in Boston in the early 2020s.

This clonotype was sampled from a person aged 18-65 years who received the Ad26.COV2.S COVID-19 vaccine or a placebo. Sequencing used peripheral blood, obtained in a trial of Ad26.COV2.S vaccine versus placebo. This chain connects TRBV28 to TRBJ2-1; TRBD2 agrees at 10 bases. The CDR3 bases are TGTGCCAGCAGTTTTCTAGCGGGAGCTAATGAGCAGTTCTTC. Its protein product is CASSFLAGANEQFF.